A single sample is the source of the 10 T cell receptor beta chains below, sequenced in a study of CD8 T cells in Susac syndrome. A quantity of roughly 0.5 to 1 ug RNA underwent reverse transcription using random hexamers. MiXCR was run by TCRdb on the immunoSEQ multiplex PCR reads, yielding one entry per CDR3 protein. This sample has some 77,000 distinct CDR3 sequences; 93% occur once, and the top ten carry 0.15%. Sample: CD4+ T cells from PBMCs. These receptors came from a human donor with Susac syndrome.

This chain joins TRBV5-1 and TRBJ2-2; D not resolved. The CDR3 spans 13 residues. CDR1 and CDR2 (germline): SGHRS, YFSETQ. V was shortened by 2 bases and J by 4 bases, with 6 bases between the two germline ends. The CDR3 sequence: CASSFTSTGELFF. The CDR3 coding sequence is TGCGCCAGCAGCTTTACCAGCACCGGGGAGCTGTTTTTT.

CDR3 amino acids: CASTPRGGTNEQYF. In DNA form, the CDR3 reads TGTGCCAGCACCCCCCGGGGGGGGACCAACGAGCAGTACTTC. The chain is built from TRBV6-6 and TRBJ2-7; 8 bases agree with TRBD2. This CDR3 is 14 amino acids long. Unmatched junction bases numbered 10, after V lost 7 bases and J lost 5 bases. Germline CDR1 MNHNY, CDR2 SVGAGI (reference sequence).

V and J are TRBV3-1 and TRBJ1-1; a possible D gene is TRBD1 (5 bases). The germline gives CDR1 LGHDT, CDR2 YNNKEL (reference sequence). The V end lost 4 bases, the J end lost 13 bases, and 13 bases lay between the germline ends. This CDR3 is built from 11 residues. The DNA for the CDR3 is TGTGCCAGCAGCCCTGGGAGGGGAGTTTTCTTT. Translation gives CASSPGRGVFF.

The chain employs TRBV29-1 and TRBJ1-4, with D unresolved. Germline V gives CDR1 SQVTM, CDR2 ANQGSEA. This CDR3 spans 12 amino acids. Trimming cost V 0 bases and J 7 bases, with 6 bases left between them. CDR3: CSVEDLSEKLFF. Here the CDR3 DNA reads TGCAGCGTTGAAGATCTTAGTGAAAAACTGTTTTTT.

The chain recombines TRBV2 with TRBJ2-2; D remains unclear. Trimming pared 5 bases from V and 0 bases from J, leaving 7 bases between. This CDR3 contains 14 residues. Germline CDR1 is SNHLY and CDR2 is FYNNEI. The CDR3 DNA follows: TGTGCCAGCAGTCCGGAGTCGAACACCGGGGAGCTGTTTTTT. This translates into CASSPESNTGELFF.

V usage is TRBV7-9 and J usage is TRBJ2-1, with 8 bases aligning to TRBD1. The V gene's germline CDR1 is SEHNR and CDR2 FQNEAQ (reference sequence). The V segment lost 1 base and the J segment 7 bases; nucleotides outside the gene matches: 9. There are 16 residues in the CDR3. CDR3 protein: CASSLDNRGSVNEQFF. Here the CDR3 DNA reads TGTGCCAGCAGCTTAGATAACAGGGGGAGTGTGAATGAGCAGTTCTTC.

This sequence joins TRBV12-3 or TRBV12-4 and TRBJ2-6; no clear D gene. The length of the CDR3 is 13 residues. V was cut by 2 bases and J by 5 bases, with 4 bases left in between. CDR3 in amino acids: CASSLQRANVLTF. The DNA of the CDR3 is TGTGCCAGCAGTTTACAACGGGCCAACGTCCTGACTTTC.

The chain combines TRBV28 with TRBJ2-5; the D gene is possibly TRBD1 (5 bases). V lost 5 bases, J lost 5 bases, and 18 bases lay in between. This CDR3 region has 15 residues. From germline, CDR1 is MDHEN and CDR2 SYDVKM. The CDR3: CASSPRGGARETQYF. The CDR3 DNA sequence: TGTGCCAGCAGTCCCCGAGGTGGGGCAAGGGAGACCCAGTACTTC.

This clonotype came up a few times. In DNA form, the CDR3 reads TGTGCCAGCAGCTTAGATCTTTGGGGGGGGCGGAGATCCTACGAGCAGTACTTC. Translation gives CASSLDLWGGRRSYEQYF. The chain recombines TRBV7-2 with TRBJ2-7; tentatively, D is TRBD2 (7 bases). Germline assignment: CDR1 SGHTA and CDR2 FQGNSA. The CDR3 has 18 residues. The V end lost 1 base, the J end lost 1 base, and 20 bases lay between the germline ends.

V usage is TRBV18 and J usage is TRBJ2-7; 7 bases are shared with TRBD1. J gave up 4 bases and V 3 bases, and 6 bases lay outside the gene matches. The CDR3 is 14 residues long. Germline V lookup: CDR1 KGHSH, CDR2 LQKENI. The CDR3 DNA follows: TGTGCCAGCTCACCTGGGACAGACATGTACGAGCAGTACTTC. Protein sequence: CASSPGTDMYEQYF.